A single sample is the source of the 26 T cell receptor beta chains below, sequenced in a study of vaccination and CD4 T cells after COVID-19. The Oncomine TCR Beta short-read assay sequenced DNA from cultured CD4+ T cells. TCRdb ran MiXCR on the PCR reads and lists one entry per CDR3 protein. Among 12,000 or so distinct CDR3 sequences, approximately 43% were seen once, and the ten largest hold 6.5% to 8%. These TCRs' antigens remain unknown. Regarding treatment: approximately 9-day PBMC culture with coronavirus spike peptide pools or control peptides (ViraFEST assay). The sequencing input was CD4+ T cells from blood, cultured in vitro. The receptors come from a human donor who had recovered from COVID-19.

This chain joins TRBV20-1 and TRBJ2-3; the match to TRBD2 covers 14 bases. The CDR3 covers 16 residues. Per the germline V gene, CDR1 is DFQATT and CDR2 is SNEGSKA (reference sequence). J gave up 1 base and V 3 bases, and 3 bases lay outside the gene matches. CDR3 protein: CSARSGLAGGTDTQYF. CDR3 coding DNA: TGCAGTGCTAGGTCGGGACTAGCGGGGGGCACAGATACGCAGTATTTT.

The chain joins TRBV5-1 to TRBJ1-2; D is uncertain. V was pared by 2 bases and J by 3 bases, with 8 bases between. Germline CDR1 SGHRS, CDR2 YFSETQ. CDR3 size: 13 residues. This CDR3 reads CASSFEGDYGYTF. Here the CDR3 DNA reads TGCGCCAGCAGCTTCGAGGGAGACTATGGCTACACCTTC.

J is TRBJ2-6 and V is TRBV24-1; 7 bases are shared with TRBD2. The CDR3 is made up of 18 amino acids. V was pared by 4 bases and J by 0 bases, with 8 bases of the junction left unmatched. Germline V gene lookup returns CDR1 KGHDR and CDR2 SFDVKD. DNA of the CDR3: TGTGCCACCAGTGAGAGCAGGCCGGGAGGCTCTGGGGCCAACGTCCTGACTTTC. Translated, it gives CATSESRPGGSGANVLTF.

The V and J genes are TRBV5-1 and TRBJ2-1; 13 nucleotides align to TRBD2. The J call is in doubt because the DNA end fits TRBJ2-7 better. This CDR3 contains 15 residues. Germline CDR1 is SGHRS and CDR2 is YFSETQ. DNA for the CDR3: TGCGCCAGCAGCGCAGGAGGACTAGCGGGAGTTGAGCAGTACTTC. Translation gives CASSAGGLAGVEQYF.

The V call is TRBV27, the J call TRBJ2-7, with 12 bases fitting TRBD2. V gave up 4 bases and J gave up 2 bases; unmatched junction bases: 9. The CDR3 covers 17 residues. Germline V CDR1 and CDR2: MNHEY, SMNVEV (reference sequence). Here the CDR3 reads CASSSPGLAGLTYEQYF. Here the CDR3 DNA reads TGTGCCAGCAGTTCACCGGGACTAGCGGGTCTCACCTACGAGCAGTACTTC.

This chain connects TRBV11-2 to TRBJ1-6; possible D gene TRBD1, 5 bases. The CDR3 runs 14 residues. Germline CDR1 and CDR2: SGHAT and FQNNGV. The ends were cut back, 0 bases at V and 10 bases at J, with 10 bases in the middle. The CDR3 reads CASSLDWQGSPLHF. In DNA, the CDR3 is TGTGCCAGCAGCTTAGATTGGCAGGGATCACCCCTCCACTTT.

The rearrangement links TRBV30 to TRBJ1-2; D is possibly TRBD1 (6 bases). Germline V gene lookup returns CDR1 GTSNPN and CDR2 SVGIG (reference sequence). The CDR3 totals 14 residues. Trimming shortened V by 1 base and J by 5 bases, and 14 bases separated the two germline ends. DNA for the CDR3: TGTGCCTGGAGTGCAGCAAGGCAGGGGTATGGCTACACCTTC. Translating it yields CAWSAARQGYGYTF.

The chain links TRBV27 to TRBJ2-2; 9 nucleotides agree with TRBD2. The CDR3 is 15 residues long. Germline loops: CDR1 MNHEY, CDR2 SMNVEV (reference sequence). The junction had 5 bases not matched to a gene; V was cut back by 5 bases and J by 4 bases. The CDR3 DNA reads as TGTGCCAGCAGTGTAGCGGGAGTGGGCACCGGGGAGCTGTTTTTT. As protein: CASSVAGVGTGELFF.

The gene calls are TRBV12-3 or TRBV12-4 and TRBJ2-3, with 9 bases aligning to TRBD2. The CDR3 loop spans 16 amino acids. J gave up 5 bases and V 6 bases, and 12 bases lay outside the gene matches. CDR3 sequence (DNA): TGTGCCAGCAGCTCAAGAGCGGGAGGAAGTGGAGATACGCAGTATTTT. Protein: CASSSRAGGSGDTQYF.

The V call is TRBV20-1, the J call TRBJ1-2, with TRBD1 as a possible D gene (5 bases). There are 13 residues in the CDR3. Germline V CDR1 and CDR2: DFQATT, SNEGSKA (reference sequence). V shed 6 bases and J shed 3 bases, with 14 bases lying between them. CDR3 in amino acids: CSAPEDKHYGYTF. For the CDR3, the DNA is TGCAGTGCACCAGAGGACAAGCACTATGGCTACACCTTC.

This clonotype was seen more than once but under ten times. The rearrangement joins TRBV21-1 to TRBJ2-7; the table gives TRBD2 as D, unverified against the DNA. TRBV21-1 is a pseudogene segment. The length of the CDR3 is 17 residues. CDR3 sequence: CASSKEGLAGPRYEQYF. Here the CDR3 DNA reads TGTGCCAGCAGCAAAGAAGGACTAGCGGGACCGCGCTACGAGCAGTACTTC.

This rearrangement joins TRBV27 to TRBJ2-7; D remains unclear. The CDR3 consists of 14 residues. The ends were cut back, 5 bases at V and 0 bases at J, with 11 bases in the middle. Germline V gene sequence: CDR1 MNHEY, CDR2 SMNVEV (reference sequence). Here the CDR3 reads CASSPTTYSYEQYF. CDR3 in DNA: TGTGCCAGCAGTCCGACCACCTACTCCTACGAGCAGTACTTC.

The rearrangement links TRBV6-1 to TRBJ1-1; D is possibly TRBD1 (5 bases). V was pared by 5 bases and J by 4 bases, with 11 bases between. Germline V lookup: CDR1 MNHNS, CDR2 SASEGT. There are 13 residues in the CDR3. In nucleotides, the CDR3 is TGTGCCAGCAGTCGGGAGGGGACCACTGAAGCTTTCTTT. It codes for CASSREGTTEAFF.

The J gene is TRBJ2-1, the V gene TRBV15; the match to TRBD2 covers 8 bases. Germline CDR1 LNHNV, CDR2 YYDKDF (reference sequence). The CDR3 sequence is 15 residues long. Trimming took 0 bases from V and 7 from J; bases not matched to a gene: 5. The CDR3 DNA follows: TGTGCCACCAGCAGAGATAAGGGACTAGAGAATGAGCAGTTCTTC. Protein sequence: CATSRDKGLENEQFF.

A few counts support this clonotype. The chain carries TRBV10-3 and TRBJ1-5; unclear D gene. V gave up 0 bases and J gave up 7 bases, with 7 bases separating them. The length of the CDR3 is 13 residues. Germline CDR1 and CDR2: ENHRY and SYGVKD. The CDR3 region is CAISESGGQPQHF. Here the CDR3 DNA reads TGTGCCATCAGTGAGTCGGGAGGGCAGCCCCAGCATTTT.

This clonotype was counted a few times. The rearrangement joins TRBV27 to TRBJ2-1; D gene unclear. CDR3 length: 15 amino acids. CDR1 MNHEY and CDR2 SMNVEV come from the germline V gene (reference sequence). V was pared by 2 bases and J by 6 bases, with 14 bases between. In DNA form, the CDR3 reads TGTGCCAGCAGTTTAAGGAATAATAGGGTCAATGAGCAGTTCTTC. This codes for CASSLRNNRVNEQFF.

The chain couples TRBV20-1 to TRBJ1-3, with TRBD1 matching over 7 bases. The CDR3 runs to 16 residues. V lost 2 bases, J lost 0 bases, and 7 bases stayed unmatched. Germline CDR1 reads DFQATT; CDR2 reads SNEGSKA (reference sequence). The CDR3 DNA follows: TGCAGTGCTAGAACCATGGACAGGAACTCTGGAAACACCATATATTTT. Its protein is CSARTMDRNSGNTIYF.

The chain is built from TRBV12-3 or TRBV12-4 and TRBJ1-2; maybe TRBD1 (6 bases). Trimming took off 6 bases at V and 8 bases at J, with 16 bases between the two ends. The CDR3 is 13 amino acids. The CDR3 reads CASRRDIRSGYTF. The CDR3 region has the DNA TGTGCCAGCAGACGGGACATTCGGTCCGGCTACACCTTC.

This chain joins TRBV14 and TRBJ2-5; tentatively, D is TRBD1 (6 bases). This CDR3 comprises 16 residues. Germline CDR1 is SGHDN and CDR2 is FVKESK. The V gene lost 2 bases and the J gene lost 6 bases, with 19 bases spanning the gap. CDR3 sequence: CASSQSRDTPGKTQYF. The CDR3 DNA is TGTGCCAGCAGCCAATCCCGGGACACCCCAGGGAAGACCCAGTACTTC.

This clonotype showed up just a few times. This rearrangement joins TRBV20-1 to TRBJ2-7; D is possibly TRBD2 (6 bases). This CDR3 has 15 amino acids. The germline V and J ends were trimmed by 1 base and 0 bases, with 13 bases remaining between them. Germline V lookup: CDR1 DFQATT, CDR2 SNEGSKA (reference sequence). CDR3 DNA: TGCAGTGCTAGAGTCCCAGGGAGGAGCTCCTACGAGCAGTACTTC. Protein product: CSARVPGRSSYEQYF.

The J gene is TRBJ1-1, the V gene TRBV6-5; possibly TRBD1 for D (5 bases). The germline V and J ends were trimmed by 4 bases and 2 bases, with 23 bases remaining between them. The germline V gene has CDR1 MNHEY and CDR2 SVGAGI. The CDR3 extends over 18 amino acids. CDR3 residues: CASSSKGHKGNLNTEAFF. In DNA, the CDR3 is TGTGCCAGCAGTTCGAAGGGGCATAAAGGTAATCTAAACACTGAAGCTTTCTTT.

This chain links TRBV28 with TRBJ1-1, with D possibly being TRBD1 (6 bases). This CDR3 has 15 residues. CDR1 MDHEN and CDR2 SYDVKM come from the germline V gene. V was shortened by 8 bases and J by 2 bases, with 18 bases between the two germline ends. The CDR3 DNA follows: TGTGCCAGCTCCGGGGGTGGGGGCGGAAACACTGAAGCTTTCTTT. Its protein is CASSGGGGGNTEAFF.

V is TRBV24-1 and J is TRBJ1-5, with TRBD1 as a possible D gene (6 bases). This CDR3 has 15 amino acids. With 6 bases removed from V and 2 bases from J, the gap between germline ends came to 13 bases. Germline values: CDR1 KGHDR, CDR2 SFDVKD. The CDR3 region has the DNA TGTGCCACCAGTAATACAGGGCCCGGCAATCAGCCCCAGCATTTT. As protein: CATSNTGPGNQPQHF.

J is TRBJ1-6 and V is TRBV7-9; tentative D call: TRBD1 (6 bases). The CDR3 is made up of 15 amino acids. Germline assignment: CDR1 SEHNR and CDR2 FQNEAQ (reference sequence). Between the trimmed V and J ends, which lost 5 bases and 6 bases, there was a span of 14 bases. As DNA, the CDR3 is TGTGCCAGCAGCCGACCTACAGGGAGTAATTCACCCCTCCACTTT. Translated: CASSRPTGSNSPLHF.

The chain links TRBV19 to TRBJ1-5; 8 positions match TRBD1. CDR1 and CDR2 (germline): LNHDA, SQIVND (reference sequence). The J segment lost 4 bases and the V segment lost 4 bases, leaving 9 bases of the junction unmatched. This CDR3 has 16 amino acids. The CDR3 DNA reads as TGTGCCAGTAGTAGATATTCGACAGGGGCAAATCAGCCCCAGCATTTT. The encoded protein is CASSRYSTGANQPQHF.

V gene TRBV5-1 combines with J gene TRBJ2-7; D is undetermined. The CDR3 consists of 15 residues. V was shortened by 1 base and J by 2 bases, with 13 bases between the two germline ends. The germline V gene has CDR1 SGHRS and CDR2 YFSETQ. Written as DNA, the CDR3 is TGCGCCAGCAGCTTGTCGGAAGGGCCCACCTACGAGCAGTACTTC. Residues: CASSLSEGPTYEQYF. Full variable domain (remainder filled in from reference TRBV5-1 and TRBJ2-7): KAGVTQTPRYLIKTRGQQVTLSCSPISGHRSVSWYQQTPGQGLQFLFEYFSETQRNKGNFPGRFSGRQFSNSRSEMNVSTLELGDSALYLCASSLSEGPTYEQYFGPGTRLTVT.